This T cell receptor (beta chain) was obtained from a study of blood T cell repertoires in COVID-19. Authors' methods: Estimation of nucleated cell counts relied on the amplification of reference gene primers. TCRdb keeps only in-frame clones here, not all; method: immunoSEQ multiplex PCR. V and J calls and clone size follow that table, whereas D and trimming were derived from the DNA. The sample has roughly 170,000 clones, roughly nine tenths seen once. The CDR3 has 15 residues. Losses at the gene ends were 4 bases for V and 1 base for J; bases not matched to a gene: 6. Germline V gene lookup returns CDR1 MNHNY and CDR2 SVGAGI (reference sequence).

This rearrangement joins TRBV6-6 to TRBJ1-1; 7 bases align to TRBD1. This clonotype was obtained from a man aged 60-69 years with acute or convalescent COVID-19. Sequencing was performed on peripheral blood. Here the CDR3 reads CASSLPGGQNTEAFF. Here the CDR3 DNA reads TGTGCCAGCAGTTTACCAGGGGGTCAGAACACTGAAGCTTTCTTT.